This T cell receptor (beta chain) was recorded in a study of blood T cell repertoires in COVID-19. For the study at large: The samples span acute and convalescent COVID-19 from the United States, Italy and Spain. Sources were T cells, B-cell-depleted T cells, or PBMCs; the material itself was cDNA or gDNA.

V was cut by 4 bases and J by 8 bases, with 18 bases left in between. Looked up from germline, CDR1 is SGHDT and CDR2 is YYEEEE. The CDR3 totals 15 residues. Original handling: Reference gene primer amplification gave nucleated cell count estimates. Using immunoSEQ multiplex PCR, the repertoire was profiled, and TCRdb retains in-frame clones only, with some absent. V, J and clone size derive from that table, while D and trimming were established from the DNA sequence. Among 95,000 to 100,000 clones listed, about 90% were seen once. Sequencing was carried out using peripheral blood. The rearrangement joins TRBV5-6 to TRBJ1-4; TRBD1 is a possible D gene (5 bases). This clonotype was sampled from a man in his forties or fifties with acute or convalescent COVID-19. The CDR3 sequence: CASSEGGGAGEKLFF. The DNA of the CDR3 is TGTGCCAGCAGCGAAGGAGGAGGGGCGGGGGAAAAACTGTTTTTT.